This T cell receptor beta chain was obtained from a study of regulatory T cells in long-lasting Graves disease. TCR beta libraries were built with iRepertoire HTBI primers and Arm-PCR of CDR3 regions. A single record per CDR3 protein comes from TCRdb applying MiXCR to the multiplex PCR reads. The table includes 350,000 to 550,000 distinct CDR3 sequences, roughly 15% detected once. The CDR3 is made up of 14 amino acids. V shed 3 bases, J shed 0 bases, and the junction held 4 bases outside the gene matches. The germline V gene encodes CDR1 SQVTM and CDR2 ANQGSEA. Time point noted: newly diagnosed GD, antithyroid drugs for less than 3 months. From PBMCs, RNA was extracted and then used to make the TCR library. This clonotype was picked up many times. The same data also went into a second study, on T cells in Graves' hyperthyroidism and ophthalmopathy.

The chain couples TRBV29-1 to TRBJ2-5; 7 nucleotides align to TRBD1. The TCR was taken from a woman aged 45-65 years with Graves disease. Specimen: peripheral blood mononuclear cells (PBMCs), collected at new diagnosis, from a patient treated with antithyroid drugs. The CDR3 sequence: CSVEKTGNQETQYF. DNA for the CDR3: TGCAGCGTTGAGAAGACAGGGAACCAAGAGACCCAGTACTTC.